This T cell receptor beta chain comes out of a study of OX40 agonist ivuxolimab in advanced cancers. Turning to the study itself: Each dose-escalation patient presented with hepatocellular carcinoma, melanoma, renal cell or head and neck cancer.

Trimming cost V 1 base and J 0 bases, with 12 bases left between them. CDR1 and CDR2 from the germline V gene are GTSNPN and SVGIG (reference sequence). This CDR3 has 15 amino acids. Produced via immunoSEQ multiplex PCR; TCRdb's table is partial and in-frame only. The sample holds roughly 45,000 clones, around 79% seen once. Findings and limits, study-wide: The antigen specificity of the peripheral T cells (those that were expanded) was not determined. The authors also found low normalized T-cell clonal expansion in some nonresponders.

Notes on this clone: Antigen: not known.

The origin of this receptor is an adult with an advanced solid tumor such as melanoma, head and neck, liver or kidney cancer. Material: CD4+ or CD8+ T cells sorted from blood, obtained in a trial of the OX40 agonist ivuxolimab. V usage is TRBV30 and J usage is TRBJ1-1, with D tentatively TRBD1 (6 bases). This CDR3 is CAWSAIQGMNTEAFF. Here the CDR3 DNA reads TGTGCCTGGAGTGCTATACAGGGAATGAACACTGAAGCTTTCTTT.